The rows below give T cell receptor beta chains drawn from one sample of a study of response to subunit inactivated influenza vaccine. Via MiXCR, TCRdb re-called the RT-PCR reads, giving one row per CDR3 protein. Here the sample spans 590,000 or so distinct CDR3 sequences, around 15% being singletons. Sequenced here: PBMCs from blood, sampled around 15 days before vaccination. These TCRs come from a man aged 50 or older who received an inactivated influenza vaccine. The CDR3 runs from the conserved cysteine through the conserved F or W. Clone size is stated in some rows and not others, as once, few, many or a class when expanded.

j_call: TRBJ1-3; clone_size: .; v_call: TRBV10-3; cdr3_aa: CAIREGTGNTIYF
j_call: TRBJ2-7; clone_size: few; v_call: TRBV4-2; cdr3_aa: CASSQEGRGPFEQYF
j_call: TRBJ2-5; clone_size: .; v_call: TRBV5-1; cdr3_aa: CASSLSGTGVQETQYF
j_call: TRBJ2-5; clone_size: .; v_call: TRBV24-1; cdr3_aa: CATSDPGPRAETQYF
j_call: TRBJ2-1; clone_size: few; v_call: TRBV11-2; cdr3_aa: CASSSRLAGALDSYNEQFF
j_call: TRBJ2-2; clone_size: few; v_call: TRBV7-6; cdr3_aa: CASSPDLLAGGPGELFF
j_call: TRBJ2-5; clone_size: .; v_call: TRBV7-9; cdr3_aa: CASSPRLAQETQYF
j_call: TRBJ1-2; clone_size: .; v_call: TRBV7-9; cdr3_aa: CASSPRGTPAGYTF
j_call: TRBJ2-3; clone_size: .; v_call: TRBV14; cdr3_aa: CASSQVPGSSTDTQYF
j_call: TRBJ2-7; clone_size: .; v_call: TRBV10-1; cdr3_aa: CASSAGAFYEQYF
j_call: TRBJ1-1; clone_size: few; v_call: TRBV27; cdr3_aa: CAIPGLPRGEAFF
j_call: TRBJ2-3; clone_size: few; v_call: TRBV6-2/TRBV6-3; cdr3_aa: CASRPYGQGRFRSTDTQYF
j_call: TRBJ2-5; clone_size: .; v_call: TRBV6-2/TRBV6-3; cdr3_aa: CASSYPWLGETQYF
j_call: TRBJ2-1; clone_size: once; v_call: TRBV6-2/TRBV6-3; cdr3_aa: CASSLGLASTEQFF
j_call: TRBJ2-1; clone_size: few; v_call: TRBV4-1; cdr3_aa: CASSDWGGLYNEQFF
j_call: TRBJ1-3; clone_size: .; v_call: TRBV12-3/TRBV12-4; cdr3_aa: CASSQRIGTGVSGNTIYF
j_call: TRBJ1-1; clone_size: many; v_call: TRBV24-1; cdr3_aa: CATSDPDYTEAFF
j_call: TRBJ2-3; clone_size: .; v_call: TRBV5-1; cdr3_aa: CASSLVASLRSVTDTQYF
j_call: TRBJ1-5; clone_size: few; v_call: TRBV10-3; cdr3_aa: CAISVSGIGSNQPQHF
j_call: TRBJ2-6; clone_size: few; v_call: TRBV11-2; cdr3_aa: CASSMRGGTISRANVLTF
j_call: TRBJ2-7; clone_size: .; v_call: TRBV27; cdr3_aa: CASSLSPLAGVLYEQYF
j_call: TRBJ2-2; clone_size: .; v_call: TRBV7-2; cdr3_aa: CATSNRRGPGELFF